The following is a T cell receptor (beta chain) sequence with its context. Its cognate antigen has yet to be identified. No base-level quality is on record; no much larger clone is a single base apart. Counted from cysteine to phenylalanine, this CDR3 has 15 amino acids. The read is trimmed to its CDR3 DNA, 45 bases read in frame from base 1. V and J are trimmed by 0 bases and 3 bases, and the gene matches miss 3 bases of the junction. From a lookup of the germline V gene, CDR1 and CDR2 are SGHRS and YFSETQ. This sample is part of a study of Ad26.COV2.S vaccination and SARS-CoV-2 variants (dated by TCRdb to about 2021). Study-level background: Donors in the vaccine arm were drawn from COV1001, a multicentre, randomized, double-blind, placebo-controlled phase I-IIa trial testing Ad26.COV2.S in healthy adults. Trial participants were randomized into five groups of five, in which low-dose or high-dose Ad26.COV2.S was given once or twice, or placebo was given on both occasions. Ad26.COV2.S was given intramuscularly at 5x10^10 or 1x10^11 viral particles, as a single shot or as two shots 56 days apart. The specificity and breadth of SARS-CoV-2-reactive T cell receptors after Ad26.COV2.S vaccination were assessed by TCRbeta repertoire sequencing. Investigators remained blinded to trial group allocation during experiments and outcome assessment. A total of around 32 samples were included in the TCR-sequenced set, comprising roughly 19 Ad26.COV2.S vaccine recipients, 5 placebo recipients and 8 SARS-CoV-2 convalescent individuals.

The sample's treatment or condition label, decoded: approximately 18 received Ad26.COV2.S at low or high dose, single or two shots; roughly 5 received placebo; per-sample allocation not given. For vaccine and placebo recipients, repertoires were sequenced using samples collected on day 63 after the first injection. Cohort 1b enrolled 20 to 30 adults aged 18-55 years at a single site in Boston, USA, between 29 July and 7 August 2020. As a vaccine, Ad26.COV2.S was a replication-incompetent adenovirus type 26 vector that expressed a prefusion-stabilized SARS-CoV-2 spike protein derived from the original Wuhan strain. Broader findings and caveats from the paper: Vaccine and placebo recipients had comparable non-spike TCR breadth, which fits with the vaccine containing only spike. Compared with placebo recipients, Ad26.COV2.S recipients showed higher spike-specific TCR breadth (P = 0.0014). The study was not powered for comparison of responses between vaccine doses or regimens. Substantial breadth of spike-specific CD8+ and CD4+ T cell responses was reported after vaccination. The authors noted that total T cell responses may have been underestimated by the TCR breadth and depth analyses.

The immunoSEQ Assay was the method used to sequence TCRbeta CDR3 regions. After extraction, genomic DNA underwent amplification by bias-controlled multiplex PCR, followed by high-throughput sequencing. Per the original workflow: To quantify the absolute abundance of every unique TCRbeta CDR3 region, sequences were collapsed and filtered. T cell fraction was estimated by normalizing TCRbeta template counts to usable DNA, which was measured by amplifying reference genes present in all nucleated cells. Repertoire TCRs were annotated as SARS-CoV-2-specific when V gene, CDR3 amino acid sequence and J gene were exactly matched to a known reactive TCR set. MIRA supplied the reference SARS-CoV-2 TCR set, which was filtered for enrichment in COVID-19-positive ImmuneCODE repertoires so that public or cross-reactive TCRs were removed. Drawing on the MIRA antigens, annotated TCRs were analysed further at the level of specific ORF or position within ORF. Breadth was defined as annotated unique rearrangements over total unique productive rearrangements; depth was the summed frequency of those rearrangements. Two-sided Wilcoxon rank-sum tests were applied when comparing TCR breadth between groups. TCRdb stores this immuneACCESS table with in-frame sequences only. Part of the clones is absent; in the studies checked, under half of the shortfall reflects unresolved V genes, and no reason is known for the rest. That table gives V, J and clone size, and the DNA gave D and trimming. Recorded for this sample are 360,000 or so clones; about 88% of them occurred a single time. The top ten clonotypes cover about 1.9% of the sample.

The chain joins TRBV5-1 to TRBJ2-5; 9 central bases correspond to TRBD1. The sequence was obtained from a person between 18 and 59 years old who received the Ad26.COV2.S COVID-19 vaccine or a placebo. The sequencing used peripheral blood, collected in a trial of Ad26.COV2.S vaccine versus placebo. CDR3 protein: CASSLGTGVKETQYF. The DNA sequence is given as TGCGCCAGCAGCTTGGGGACAGGGGTAAAAGAGACCCAGTACTTC.